This TCR beta chain was profiled in a study of cytomegalovirus exposure and HLA in healthy donors. The PCR made use of 60 Vbeta and 13 Jbeta primers. Data came from immunoSEQ multiplex PCR; TCRdb stores just in-frame clones and leaves some out. Here the sample spans approximately 180,000 clones, around 90% being singletons. The germline V gene encodes CDR1 MDHEN and CDR2 SYDVKM. The ends were cut back, 0 bases at V and 1 base at J, with 9 bases in the middle. The CDR3 loop spans 16 amino acids. The sequencing input was PBMCs. The source of this sequence is a woman under 30 in good health and CMV-seronegative. This rearrangement joins TRBV28 to TRBJ1-4; possibly TRBD1 for D (6 bases). The CDR3 DNA is TGTGCCAGCAGTTTATGGGGAGGGGGAACTAATGAAAAACTGTTTTTT. Translated, it gives CASSLWGGGTNEKLFF.